The 17 T cell receptor beta chains given below trace back to one sample, sequenced in a study of tumor-infiltrating lymphocytes in oesophageal squamous cell carcinoma. Using its own MiXCR run on the reads, TCRdb lists one record per CDR3 protein. Altogether approximately 11,000 distinct CDR3 sequences are present, roughly three fifths being singletons, with the ten largest covering around three fifths. Sequencing was performed on blood. The receptors here all came from a female donor with esophageal squamous cell carcinoma.

This rearrangement joins TRBV11-1 to TRBJ2-4; no clear D gene. The germline V gene encodes CDR1 SGHAT and CDR2 FQDESV (reference sequence). CDR3 length: 16 amino acids. The V and J ends lost 1 base and 9 bases respectively, with 19 bases between them. The CDR3 is CASSLGAGVGHGIQYF. CDR3 coding DNA: TGTGCCAGCAGCTTAGGGGCAGGCGTAGGTCACGGCATTCAGTACTTC.

The chain links TRBV7-3 to TRBJ2-1; TRBD2 matches 9 bases. The end of the DNA is better explained by TRBJ2-5, so the J call may be wrong. The CDR3 runs to 18 residues. CDR1 is SGHTA and CDR2 is FQGTGA in the germline V gene. CDR3 nucleotides: TGTGCCAGCAGGACCGGTAGCGGGAGTCTAAATTTCCAAGAGACCCAGTACTTC. Its translation: CASRTGSGSLNFQETQYF.

Here the CDR3 reads CASSLFPGTPIYNEQYF. For the CDR3, the DNA is TGTGCCAGCAGCTTATTCCCCGGGACCCCTATATACAATGAGCAGTACTTC. The gene calls are TRBV7-3 and TRBJ2-5; either TRBD1 or TRBD2 may supply D (5 bases each). Germline assignment: CDR1 SGHTA and CDR2 FQGTGA. The CDR3 has 17 amino acids. Deletions cut 2 bases from V and 11 bases from J, with 27 bases between.

The rearrangement joins TRBV6-1 to TRBJ2-1; D possibly corresponds to TRBD2 (6 bases). Gene TRBJ2-7 matches the end of the DNA better, so the J call may be wrong. This CDR3 has 15 amino acids. Germline CDR1 MNHNS, CDR2 SASEGT. The CDR3: CASSELGTPSYEQYF. DNA of the CDR3: TGTGCCAGCAGTGAATTGGGGACTCCCTCCTACGAGCAGTACTTC.

This chain links TRBV7-2 with TRBJ2-5; a weak D match, TRBD2 (7 bases). The DNA end is more similar to TRBJ2-7, so the J call may be wrong. This CDR3 is 14 amino acids long. In germline, CDR1 is SGHTA, CDR2 FQGNSA. CDR3 coding DNA: TGTGCCAGCAGCCTGGCGGGGGCGCGATACGAGCAGTACTTC. Its translation is CASSLAGARYEQYF.

With regard to this clonotype: A read error may produce the germline difference seen at one junction end. CDR3 region: CASSGGLGSNNSPLHF. CDR3 sequence (DNA): TGTGCCAGCAGTGGGGGTTTAGGGAGTAATAATTCACCCCTCCACTTC. The chain couples TRBV6-2 or TRBV6-3 to TRBJ2-1; D possibly matches TRBD1 or TRBD2 (5 bases each). CDR1 and CDR2 (germline): MNHEY, SVGEGT. CDR3 size: 16 residues.

In this sample, this clonotype turned up many times. The genes are TRBV5-5 and TRBJ1-3; 7 nucleotides agree with TRBD1. The CDR3 is made up of 16 amino acids. Germline CDR1 is SGHKS and CDR2 is YYEKEE (reference sequence). The V segment lost 4 bases and the J segment 4 bases; nucleotides outside the gene matches: 11. CDR3 sequence reads: CASSPNRGTDGNTIYF. The CDR3 region has the DNA TGTGCCAGCAGCCCAAATAGGGGGACAGACGGAAACACCATATATTTT.

Concerning this clonotype itself: Germline and junction disagree at one end, which may indicate a read error. This chain links TRBV7-2 with TRBJ1-6, with TRBD1 as a possible D gene (5 bases). CDR1 is SGHTA and CDR2 is FQGNSA in the germline V gene. The CDR3 consists of 13 residues. Here the CDR3 DNA reads TGTGCCAGCAGCTTAGGGGGGAACTACGAGCAGTACTTT. This gives the protein CASSLGGNYEQYF.

Notes on this clonotype: Possible read error: a much larger clone is one base away. The CDR3 here is CASSLNRGGSYEQFF. As DNA, the CDR3 is TGTGCCAGTAGTCTCAACAGGGGGGGCTCCTACGAGCAGTTCTTC. The chain uses TRBV19 and TRBJ2-1; tentative D call: TRBD1 (8 bases). The CDR3 has 15 residues. CDR1 LNHDA and CDR2 SQIVND come from the germline V gene (reference sequence). V dropped 5 bases and J dropped 10 bases, with 21 bases sitting between them.

On this clonotype itself: This sequence may be a read error, since a much larger clone differs from it by one base. CDR3 in amino acids: CASSYRYNEQYF. For the CDR3, the DNA is TGTGCCAGCAGCTACAGGTACAATGAGCAGTACTTC. V and J are TRBV7-3 and TRBJ2-5; D possibly corresponds to TRBD1 (5 bases). The ends were cut back, 4 bases at V and 11 bases at J, with 14 bases in the middle. CDR1 is SGHTA, CDR2 FQGTGA, per germline. CDR3 length equals 12 residues. The full variable domain, completed using reference TRBV7-3 and TRBJ2-5, is GAGVSQTPSNKVTEKGKYVELRCDPISGHTALYWYRQSLGQGPEFLIYFQGTGAADDSGLPNDRFFAVRPEGSVSTLKIQRTERGDSAVYLCASSYRYNEQYFGPGTRLLVL.

This clonotype was counted many times. The chain combines TRBV7-2 with TRBJ2-5; D unresolved. The end of the DNA fits TRBJ2-7 better, so the J call may be wrong. CDR1 SGHTA and CDR2 FQGNSA come from the germline V gene. CDR3 length: 13 amino acids. The CDR3 DNA is TGTGCCAGCAGCTTAGCGGTAGGGTACGAGCAGTACTTC. Amino acid sequence: CASSLAVGYEQYF.

The CDR3: CASSLGAQETQYF. For the CDR3, the DNA is TGTGCCAGCAGCCTTGGTGCGCAAGAGACCCAGTACTTC. The V and J genes are TRBV7-3 and TRBJ2-5; no definite D call. Trimming stripped 5 bases from V and 2 bases from J, with 9 bases between. Per germline, CDR1 SGHTA and CDR2 FQGTGA. This CDR3 comprises 13 residues.

This clonotype was seen only once. This rearrangement joins TRBV6-1 to TRBJ2-5; 9 positions match TRBD2. The tail of the sequence fits TRBJ2-1 better, so the J call may be wrong. CDR1 and CDR2 (germline): MNHNS, SASEGT. This CDR3 is 19 amino acids long. The CDR3: CASSYGRWRGGRDYNEQFF. The CDR3 DNA follows: TGTGCCAGCAGTTACGGAAGGTGGCGGGGCGGGAGGGACTACAATGAGCAGTTCTTC.

This chain joins TRBV12-3 or TRBV12-4 and TRBJ2-3, with D possibly matching TRBD2 (5 bases). The CDR3 runs 13 residues. The ends were cut back, 6 bases at V and 8 bases at J, with 15 bases in the middle. CDR3 protein: CASSLQAAPTQYF. The CDR3 region has the DNA TGTGCCAGCAGCCTTCAAGCGGCCCCTACGCAGTATTTT.

The chain uses TRBV7-4 and TRBJ2-3; no clear D gene. The J call may be in error: the DNA end matches TRBJ1-2 better. The CDR3 covers 12 residues. Germline V gene data show CDR1 as SGHVT and CDR2 as SQSDAQ. The CDR3 reads CASSSQVDGYTF. DNA for the CDR3: TGTGCCAGCAGCTCCCAGGTGGATGGCTACACCTTC.

This clonotype counts as large (0.1 to 1%). This chain uses TRBV7-3 with TRBJ1-4, with TRBD1 matching over 8 bases. The CDR3 is made up of 17 amino acids. Losses at the gene ends were 5 bases for V and 4 bases for J; bases not matched to a gene: 12. Germline V gene sequence: CDR1 SGHTA, CDR2 FQGTGA. CDR3: CASSPDKNRGYNEKLFF. The CDR3 DNA reads as TGTGCCAGCAGCCCGGACAAGAACAGGGGGTATAATGAAAAACTGTTTTTT.

This clonotype showed up just once. The chain couples TRBV5-4 to TRBJ2-5; no firm D call. The CDR3 covers 14 residues. Germline lookup yields CDR1 SGHNT and CDR2 YYREEE (reference sequence). The V gene lost 1 base and the J gene lost 3 bases, with 10 bases spanning the gap. This chain's CDR3 is CASSLRSVKETQYF. In DNA form, the CDR3 reads TGTGCCAGCAGCTTGCGGTCCGTTAAAGAGACCCAGTACTTC. Combining the CDR3 with reference TRBV5-4 and TRBJ2-5 gives the whole variable domain ETGVTQSPTHLIKTRGQQVTLRCSSQSGHNTVSWYQQALGQGPQFIFQYYREEENGRGNFPPRFSGLQFPNYSSELNVNALELDDSALYLCASSLRSVKETQYFGPGTRLLVL.